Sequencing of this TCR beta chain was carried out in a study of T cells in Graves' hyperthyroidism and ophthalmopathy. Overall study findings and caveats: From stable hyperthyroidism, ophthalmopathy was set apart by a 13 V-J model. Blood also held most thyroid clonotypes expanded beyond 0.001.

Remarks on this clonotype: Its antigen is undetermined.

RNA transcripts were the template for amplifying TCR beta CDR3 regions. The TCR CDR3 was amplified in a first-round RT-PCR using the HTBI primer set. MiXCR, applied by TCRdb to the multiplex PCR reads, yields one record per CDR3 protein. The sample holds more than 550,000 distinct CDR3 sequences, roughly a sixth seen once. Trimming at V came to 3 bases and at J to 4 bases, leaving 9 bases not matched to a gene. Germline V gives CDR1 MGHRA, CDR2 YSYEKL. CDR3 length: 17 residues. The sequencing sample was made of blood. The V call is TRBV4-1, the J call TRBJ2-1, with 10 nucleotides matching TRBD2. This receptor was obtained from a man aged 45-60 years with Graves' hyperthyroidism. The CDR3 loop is CASSQPPGLALYNEQFF. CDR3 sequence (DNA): TGCGCCAGCAGCCAGCCCCCGGGACTAGCGCTTTACAATGAGCAGTTCTTC.